This T cell receptor beta chain emerged from a study of cytomegalovirus exposure and HLA in healthy donors. Assay: immunoSEQ multiplex PCR; the TCRdb copy retains only in-frame clones and omits some. Here the sample spans over 250,000 clones, approximately 86% being singletons. V trimming: 3 bases; J trimming: 4 bases; junction bases outside the gene matches: 14. CDR1 SGHRS and CDR2 YFSETQ come from the germline V gene. This CDR3 has 19 amino acids. The specimen was PBMCs. V gene TRBV5-1 combines with J gene TRBJ2-2; TRBD2 matches 11 bases. This clonotype was obtained from a woman aged 25 to 39 in good health and CMV-seropositive. CDR3 in amino acids: CASSSLSEGLAVTTGELFF. The CDR3 coding sequence is TGCGCCAGCAGCTCGCTTTCTGAGGGACTAGCGGTCACCACCGGGGAGCTGTTTTTT.